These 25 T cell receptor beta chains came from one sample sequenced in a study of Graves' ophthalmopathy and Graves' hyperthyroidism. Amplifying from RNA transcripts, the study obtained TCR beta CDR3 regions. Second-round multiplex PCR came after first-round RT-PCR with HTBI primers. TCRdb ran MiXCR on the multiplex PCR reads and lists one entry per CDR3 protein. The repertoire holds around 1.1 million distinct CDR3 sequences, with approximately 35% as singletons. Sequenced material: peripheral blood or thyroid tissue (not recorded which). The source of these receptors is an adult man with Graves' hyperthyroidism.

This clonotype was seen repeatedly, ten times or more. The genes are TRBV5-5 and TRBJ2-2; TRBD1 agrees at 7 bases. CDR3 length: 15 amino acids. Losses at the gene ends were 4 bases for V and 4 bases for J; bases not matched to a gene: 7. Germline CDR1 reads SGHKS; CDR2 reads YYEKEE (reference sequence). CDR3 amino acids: CASSPPTGTTGELFF. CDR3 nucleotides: TGTGCCAGCAGCCCACCGACAGGGACCACCGGGGAGCTGTTTTTT.

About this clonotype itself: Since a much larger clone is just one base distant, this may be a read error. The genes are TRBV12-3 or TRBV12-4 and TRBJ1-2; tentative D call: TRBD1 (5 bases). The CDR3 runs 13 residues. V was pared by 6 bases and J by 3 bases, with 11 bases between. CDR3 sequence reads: CASSRRVDYGYTF. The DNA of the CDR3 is TGTGCCAGCAGCCGCAGGGTTGACTATGGCTACACCTTC.

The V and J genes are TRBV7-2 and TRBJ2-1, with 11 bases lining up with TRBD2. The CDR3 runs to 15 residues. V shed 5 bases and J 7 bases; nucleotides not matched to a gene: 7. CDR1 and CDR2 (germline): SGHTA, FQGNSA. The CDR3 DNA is TGTGCCAGCAGCCCCAGGAGACTAGCGGGGAATGAGCAGTTCTTC. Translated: CASSPRRLAGNEQFF.

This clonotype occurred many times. CDR3 residues: CSATGATEPQHF. The CDR3 DNA follows: TGCAGTGCCACAGGGGCCACCGAGCCCCAGCATTTT. The chain carries TRBV20-1 and TRBJ1-5, with TRBD1 matching over 7 bases. The CDR3 length is 12 residues. V was clipped by 6 bases and J by 8 bases; unmatched bases: 7. The V gene's germline CDR1 is DFQATT and CDR2 SNEGSKA (reference sequence).

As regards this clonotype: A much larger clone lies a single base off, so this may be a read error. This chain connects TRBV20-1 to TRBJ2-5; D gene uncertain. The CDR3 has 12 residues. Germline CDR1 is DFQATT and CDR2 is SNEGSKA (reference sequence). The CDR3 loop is CSAPDPQGTQYF. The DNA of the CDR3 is TGCAGTGCCCCAGACCCTCAAGGGACCCAGTACTTC.

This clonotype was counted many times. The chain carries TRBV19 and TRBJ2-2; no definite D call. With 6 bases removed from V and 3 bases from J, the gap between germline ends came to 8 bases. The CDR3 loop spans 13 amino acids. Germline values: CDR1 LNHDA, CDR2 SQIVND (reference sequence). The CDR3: CASRNGYTGELFF. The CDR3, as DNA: TGTGCCAGTAGAAACGGATACACCGGGGAGCTGTTTTTT.

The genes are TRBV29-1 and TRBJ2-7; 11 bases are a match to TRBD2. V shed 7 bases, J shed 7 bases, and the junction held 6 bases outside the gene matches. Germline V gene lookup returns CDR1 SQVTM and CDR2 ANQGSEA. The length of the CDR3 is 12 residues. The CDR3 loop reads CSEKTSGEEQYF. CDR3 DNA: TGCAGCGAGAAGACTAGCGGGGAAGAGCAGTACTTC.

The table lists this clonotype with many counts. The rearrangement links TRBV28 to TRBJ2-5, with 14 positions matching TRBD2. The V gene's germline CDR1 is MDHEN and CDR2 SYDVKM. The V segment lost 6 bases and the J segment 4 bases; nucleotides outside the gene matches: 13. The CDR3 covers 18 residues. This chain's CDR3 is CASSPRGLAGDRAETQYF. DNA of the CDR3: TGTGCCAGCAGCCCAAGGGGACTAGCGGGAGACCGAGCAGAGACCCAGTACTTC.

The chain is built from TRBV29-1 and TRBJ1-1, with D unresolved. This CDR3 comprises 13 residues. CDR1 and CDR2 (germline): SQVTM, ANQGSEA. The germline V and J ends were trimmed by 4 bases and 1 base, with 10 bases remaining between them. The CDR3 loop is CSVVLAENTEAFF. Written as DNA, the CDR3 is TGCAGCGTTGTACTAGCGGAGAACACTGAAGCTTTCTTT.

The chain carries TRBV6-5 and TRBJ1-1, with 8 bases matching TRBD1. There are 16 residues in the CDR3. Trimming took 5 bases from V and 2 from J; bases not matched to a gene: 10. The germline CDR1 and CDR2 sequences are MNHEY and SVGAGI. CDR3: CASSQLIGQGNTEAFF. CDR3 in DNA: TGTGCCAGCAGTCAACTCATTGGACAGGGCAACACTGAAGCTTTCTTT.

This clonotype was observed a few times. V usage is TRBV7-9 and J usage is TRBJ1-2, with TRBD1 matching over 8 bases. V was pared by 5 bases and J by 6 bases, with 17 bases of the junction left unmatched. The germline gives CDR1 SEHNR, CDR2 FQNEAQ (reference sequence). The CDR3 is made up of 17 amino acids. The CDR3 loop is CASSRDRPADGMDGYTF. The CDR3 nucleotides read TGTGCCAGCAGCAGGGACAGGCCAGCTGACGGTATGGATGGCTACACCTTC.

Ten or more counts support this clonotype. The CDR3, as DNA: TGTGCCAGCAGCCCCCAGGCAGGGATCACTGAAGCTTTCTTT. This gives the protein CASSPQAGITEAFF. The chain links TRBV7-9 to TRBJ1-1, with a tentative D call TRBD1 (5 bases). The CDR3 is made up of 14 amino acids. In germline, CDR1 is SEHNR, CDR2 FQNEAQ (reference sequence). Trimming left V 5 bases short and J 4 bases short, with 14 bases between. Complete variable domain (other parts from reference TRBV7-9 and TRBJ1-1): DTGVSQNPRHKITKRGQNVTFRCDPISEHNRLYWYRQTLGQGPEFLTYFQNEAQLEKSRLLSDRFSAERPKGSFSTLEIQRTEQGDSAMYLCASSPQAGITEAFFGQGTRLTVV.

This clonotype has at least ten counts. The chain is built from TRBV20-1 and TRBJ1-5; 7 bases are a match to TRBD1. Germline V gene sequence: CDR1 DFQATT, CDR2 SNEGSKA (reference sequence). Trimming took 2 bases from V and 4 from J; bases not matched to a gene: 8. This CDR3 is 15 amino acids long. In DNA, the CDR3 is TGCAGTGCTAGATACAGGGGCATCGGAAATCAGCCCCAGCATTTT. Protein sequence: CSARYRGIGNQPQHF.

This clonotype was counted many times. CDR3 loop: CAISEPGRLYQETQYF. DNA for the CDR3: TGTGCCATCAGTGAGCCGGGACGGCTGTACCAAGAGACCCAGTACTTC. This sequence joins TRBV10-3 and TRBJ2-5; D possibly uses TRBD1 or TRBD2 (5 bases each). The CDR3 contains 16 residues. Germline assignment: CDR1 ENHRY and CDR2 SYGVKD. Trimming stripped 2 bases from V and 0 bases from J, with 13 bases between.

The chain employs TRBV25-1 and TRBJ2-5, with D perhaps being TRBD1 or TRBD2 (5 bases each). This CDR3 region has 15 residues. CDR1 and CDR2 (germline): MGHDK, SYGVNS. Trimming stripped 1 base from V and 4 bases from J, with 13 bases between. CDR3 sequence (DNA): TGTGCCAGCAGTGAATCGGGGCGCGGGTTAGAGACCCAGTACTTC. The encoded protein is CASSESGRGLETQYF. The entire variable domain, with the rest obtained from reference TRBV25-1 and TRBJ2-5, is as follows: EADIYQTPRYLVIGTGKKITLECSQTMGHDKMYWYQQDPGMELHLIHYSYGVNSTEKGDLSSESTVSRIRTEHFPLTLESARPSHTSQYLCASSESGRGLETQYFGPGTRLLVL.

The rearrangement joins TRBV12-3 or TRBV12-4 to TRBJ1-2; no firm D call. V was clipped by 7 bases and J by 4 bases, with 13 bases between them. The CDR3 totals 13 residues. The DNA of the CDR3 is TGTGCCAGCACCCCCGGCAGAGTCTATGGCTACACCTTC. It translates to CASTPGRVYGYTF.

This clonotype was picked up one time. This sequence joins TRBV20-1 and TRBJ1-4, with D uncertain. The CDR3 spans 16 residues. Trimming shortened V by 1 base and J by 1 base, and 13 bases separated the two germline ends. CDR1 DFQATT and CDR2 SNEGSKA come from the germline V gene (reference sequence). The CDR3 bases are TGCAGTGCTAGAGCCCCCGGAGGGAAAACTAATGAAAAACTGTTTTTT. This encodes CSARAPGGKTNEKLFF.

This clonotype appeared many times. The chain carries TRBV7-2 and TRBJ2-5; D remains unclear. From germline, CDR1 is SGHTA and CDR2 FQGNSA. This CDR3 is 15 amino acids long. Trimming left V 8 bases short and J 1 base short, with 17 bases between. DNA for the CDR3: TGTGCCAGCGGATTTCTCGCGGAGTCCCAAGAGACCCAGTACTTC. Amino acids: CASGFLAESQETQYF.

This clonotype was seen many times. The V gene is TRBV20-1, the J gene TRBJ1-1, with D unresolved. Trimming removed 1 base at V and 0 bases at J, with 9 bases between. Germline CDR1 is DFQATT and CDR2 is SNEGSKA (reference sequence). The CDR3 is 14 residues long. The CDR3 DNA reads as TGCAGTGCTAGAGGGTCACTTGTGAACACTGAAGCTTTCTTT. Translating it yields CSARGSLVNTEAFF.

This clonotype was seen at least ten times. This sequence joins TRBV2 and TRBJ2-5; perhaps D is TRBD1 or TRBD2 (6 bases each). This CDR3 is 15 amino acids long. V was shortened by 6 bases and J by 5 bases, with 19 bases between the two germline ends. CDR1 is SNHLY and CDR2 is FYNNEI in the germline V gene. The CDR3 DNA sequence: TGTGCCAGCAGGACGGGGGCAGGGTTAATTGAGACCCAGTACTTC. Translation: CASRTGAGLIETQYF.

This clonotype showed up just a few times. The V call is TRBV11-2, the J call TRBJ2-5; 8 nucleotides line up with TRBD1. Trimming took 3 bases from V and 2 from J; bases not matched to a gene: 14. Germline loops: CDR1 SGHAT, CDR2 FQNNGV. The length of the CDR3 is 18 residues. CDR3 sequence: CASSFFSQAGGFQETQYF. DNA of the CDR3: TGTGCCAGCAGCTTTTTCTCTCAAGCAGGGGGCTTTCAAGAGACCCAGTACTTC.

In DNA form, the CDR3 reads TGTGCCAGCAGTACCTCGGGCAGGGTGACTGAAGCTTTCTTT. This codes for CASSTSGRVTEAFF. This chain links TRBV6-5 with TRBJ1-1; the D gene is possibly TRBD1 (5 bases). With 5 bases removed from V and 5 bases from J, the gap between germline ends came to 15 bases. The length of the CDR3 is 14 residues. CDR1 MNHEY and CDR2 SVGAGI come from the germline V gene.

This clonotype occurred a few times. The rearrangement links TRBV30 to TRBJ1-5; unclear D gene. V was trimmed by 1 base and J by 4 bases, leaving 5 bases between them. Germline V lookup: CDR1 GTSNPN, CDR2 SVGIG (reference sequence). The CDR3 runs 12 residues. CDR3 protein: CAWSGDNQPQHF. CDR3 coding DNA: TGTGCCTGGAGTGGGGATAATCAGCCCCAGCATTTT.

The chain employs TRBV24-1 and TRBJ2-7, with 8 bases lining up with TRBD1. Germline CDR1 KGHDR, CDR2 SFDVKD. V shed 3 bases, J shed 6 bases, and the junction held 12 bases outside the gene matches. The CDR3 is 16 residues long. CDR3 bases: TGTGCCACCAGTGATACCCGACAGGGGTTGTCTCGCGAGCAGTACTTC. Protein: CATSDTRQGLSREQYF.

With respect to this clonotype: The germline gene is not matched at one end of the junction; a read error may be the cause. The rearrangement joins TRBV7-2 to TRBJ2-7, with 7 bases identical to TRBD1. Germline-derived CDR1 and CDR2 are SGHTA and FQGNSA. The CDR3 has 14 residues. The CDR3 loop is CAGSKGQESYEQYF. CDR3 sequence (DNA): TGTGCCGGCAGCAAAGGACAGGAATCCTACGAGCAGTACTTC. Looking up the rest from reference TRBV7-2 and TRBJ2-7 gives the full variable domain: GAGVSQSPSNKVTEKGKDVELRCDPISGHTALYWYRQSLGQGLEFLIYFQGNSAPDKSGLPSDRFSAERTGGSVSTLTIQRTQQEDSAVYLCAGSKGQESYEQYFGPGTRLTVT.